The sequence of this TCR beta chain was determined in a study of blood T cell repertoires in COVID-19. Study at large: T cells, B-cell-depleted T cells, or PBMCs supplied cDNA or gDNA.

Profiling relied on immunoSEQ multiplex PCR, and the TCRdb table lists in-frame clones only, not all of them. The sample shows approximately 300,000 clones, more than 85% of them seen only once. This CDR3 contains 15 residues. Trimming cost V 3 bases and J 7 bases, with 15 bases left between them. Germline CDR1 reads MNHEY; CDR2 reads SMNVEV (reference sequence). The sequenced material came from PBMCs or T cells enriched from blood (not recorded which). The TCR sequence derives from a woman in her twenties or thirties who had recovered from COVID-19. The chain uses TRBV27 and TRBJ2-2; a weak D match, TRBD1 (6 bases). The CDR3 is CASSFGTGRGGELFF. CDR3 nucleotide sequence: TGTGCCAGCAGTTTCGGTACAGGGCGAGGCGGGGAGCTGTTTTTT.